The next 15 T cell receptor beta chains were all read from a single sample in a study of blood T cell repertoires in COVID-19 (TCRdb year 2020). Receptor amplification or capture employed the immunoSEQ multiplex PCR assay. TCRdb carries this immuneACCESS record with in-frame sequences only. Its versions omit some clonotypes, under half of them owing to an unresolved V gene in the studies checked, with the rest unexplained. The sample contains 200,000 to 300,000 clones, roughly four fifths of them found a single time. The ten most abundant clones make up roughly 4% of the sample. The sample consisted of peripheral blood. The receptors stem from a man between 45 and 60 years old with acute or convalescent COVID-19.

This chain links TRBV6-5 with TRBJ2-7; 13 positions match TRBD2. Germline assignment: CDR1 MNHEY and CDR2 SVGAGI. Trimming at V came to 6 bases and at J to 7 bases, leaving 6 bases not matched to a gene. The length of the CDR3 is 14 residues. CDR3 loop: CASSRTSGSEEQYF. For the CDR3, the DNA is TGTGCCAGCAGCAGGACTAGCGGGAGTGAAGAGCAGTACTTC.

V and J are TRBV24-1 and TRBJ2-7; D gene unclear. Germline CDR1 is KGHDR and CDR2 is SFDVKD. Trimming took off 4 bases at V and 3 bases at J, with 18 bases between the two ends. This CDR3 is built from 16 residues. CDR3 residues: CATSDSGPKEVYEQYF. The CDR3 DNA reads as TGTGCCACCAGTGACTCCGGTCCCAAAGAAGTCTACGAGCAGTACTTC.

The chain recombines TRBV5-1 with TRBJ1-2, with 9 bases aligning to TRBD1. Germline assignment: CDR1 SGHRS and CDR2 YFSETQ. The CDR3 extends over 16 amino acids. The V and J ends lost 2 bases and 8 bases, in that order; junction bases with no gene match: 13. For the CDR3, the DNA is TGCGCCAGCAGCTTCCGGACAGGGGTAATCATGGAAGGCTACACCTTC. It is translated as CASSFRTGVIMEGYTF.

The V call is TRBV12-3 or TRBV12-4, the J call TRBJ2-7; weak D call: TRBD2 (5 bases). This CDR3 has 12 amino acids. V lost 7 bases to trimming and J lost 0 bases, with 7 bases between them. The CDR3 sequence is CASKGSSYEQYF. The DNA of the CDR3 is TGTGCCAGCAAAGGGAGCTCCTACGAGCAGTACTTC.

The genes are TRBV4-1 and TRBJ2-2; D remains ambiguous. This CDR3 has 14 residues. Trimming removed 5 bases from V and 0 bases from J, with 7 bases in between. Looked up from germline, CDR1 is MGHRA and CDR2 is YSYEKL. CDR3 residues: CASSAHTNTGELFF. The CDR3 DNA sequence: TGCGCCAGCAGCGCGCATACGAACACCGGGGAGCTGTTTTTT.

Here the CDR3 reads CASSPYAGELFF. Here the CDR3 DNA reads TGTGCCAGCTCACCCTACGCCGGGGAGCTGTTTTTT. This chain uses TRBV18 with TRBJ2-2; D is ambiguous. This CDR3 spans 12 amino acids. The ends were cut back, 3 bases at V and 6 bases at J, with 5 bases in the middle. The germline CDR1 and CDR2 sequences are KGHSH and LQKENI.

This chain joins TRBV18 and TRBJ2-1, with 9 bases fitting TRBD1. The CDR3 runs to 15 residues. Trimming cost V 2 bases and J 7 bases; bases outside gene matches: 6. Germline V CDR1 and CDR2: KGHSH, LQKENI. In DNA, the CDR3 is TGTGCCAGCTCACCAAGGGGACAGGGTAGTAATGAGCAGTTCTTC. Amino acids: CASSPRGQGSNEQFF.

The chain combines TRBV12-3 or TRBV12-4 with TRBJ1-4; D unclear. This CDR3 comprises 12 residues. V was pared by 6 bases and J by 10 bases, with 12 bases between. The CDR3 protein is CASSVTSGKLFF. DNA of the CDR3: TGTGCCAGCAGCGTAACTTCGGGAAAACTGTTTTTT.

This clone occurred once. The CDR3 DNA reads as TGTGCCAGCAGCCCGGGAATAGCGGGAGGCCCTGGGGCCAACGTCCTGACTTTC. Its protein product is CASSPGIAGGPGANVLTF. The chain combines TRBV3-1 (or the pseudogene TRBV3-2) with TRBJ2-6; TRBD2 matches at 10 bases. Germline CDR1 is LGHDT and CDR2 is YNNKEL (reference sequence). The junction had 8 bases not matched to a gene; V was cut back by 4 bases and J by 2 bases. CDR3 length equals 18 residues.

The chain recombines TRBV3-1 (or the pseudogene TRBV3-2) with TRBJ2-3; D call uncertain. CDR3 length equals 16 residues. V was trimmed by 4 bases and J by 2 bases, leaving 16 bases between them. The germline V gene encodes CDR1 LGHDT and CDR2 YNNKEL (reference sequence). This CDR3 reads CASSPFHSLDTDTQYF. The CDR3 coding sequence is TGTGCCAGCAGCCCGTTTCATAGCCTGGACACAGATACGCAGTATTTT.

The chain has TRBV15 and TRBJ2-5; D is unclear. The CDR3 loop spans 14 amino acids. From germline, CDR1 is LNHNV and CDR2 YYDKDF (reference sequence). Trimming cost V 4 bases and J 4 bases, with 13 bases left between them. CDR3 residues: CATSKPLRLETQYF. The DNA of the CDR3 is TGTGCCACCAGCAAGCCGCTAAGACTAGAGACCCAGTACTTC.

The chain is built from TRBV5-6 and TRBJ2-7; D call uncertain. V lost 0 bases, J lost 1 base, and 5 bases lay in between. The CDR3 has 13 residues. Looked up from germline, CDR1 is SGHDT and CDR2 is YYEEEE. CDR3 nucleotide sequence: TGTGCCAGCAGCTTGGTTCAGTCCTACGAGCAGTACTTC. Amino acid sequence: CASSLVQSYEQYF.

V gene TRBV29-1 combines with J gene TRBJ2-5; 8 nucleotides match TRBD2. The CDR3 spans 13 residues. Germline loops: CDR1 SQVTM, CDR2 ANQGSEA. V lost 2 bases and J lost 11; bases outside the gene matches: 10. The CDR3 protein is CSVERGLAGRQYF. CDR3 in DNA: TGCAGCGTTGAAAGAGGGCTAGCGGGTAGGCAGTACTTC. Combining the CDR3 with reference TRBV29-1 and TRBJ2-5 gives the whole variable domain SAVISQKPSRDICQRGTSLTIQCQVDSQVTMMFWYRQQPGQSLTLIATANQGSEATYESGFVIDKFPISRPNLTFSTLTVSNMSPEDSSIYLCSVERGLAGRQYFGPGTRLLVL.

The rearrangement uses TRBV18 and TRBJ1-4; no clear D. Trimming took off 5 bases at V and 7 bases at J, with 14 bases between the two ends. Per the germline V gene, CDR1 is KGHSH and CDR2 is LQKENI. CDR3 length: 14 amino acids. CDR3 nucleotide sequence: TGTGCCAGCTCAGTACAGCGGAGTGGTGAAAAACTGTTTTTT. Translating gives CASSVQRSGEKLFF.

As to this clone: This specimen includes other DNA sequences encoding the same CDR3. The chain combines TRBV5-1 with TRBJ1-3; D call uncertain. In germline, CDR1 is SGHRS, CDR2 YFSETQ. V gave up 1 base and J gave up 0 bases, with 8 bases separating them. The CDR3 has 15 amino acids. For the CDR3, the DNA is TGCGCCAGCAGCTTGTCCGGGGTCTCTGGAAACACCATATATTTT. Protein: CASSLSGVSGNTIYF.